The sequence of this TCR beta chain was determined in a study of T cells expressing NK-cell markers. About the study: Sorted CD3+CD56+NKG2C+, CD3+CD56+NKG2C- and CD3+CD56-NKG2C+ T-cell subsets were beta-chain profiled. Study-level points and caveats: Dominant NKG2C+ clonotype frequencies of roughly 1.0-8% of CD8+ T cells were measured in 5 or 6 donors. The CD3+CD56-NKG2C+ fraction of a handful of donors was also led by these clonotypes. Whether the expanded NKG2C+ T cell clones recognized HCMV remained unclear.

Turning to this clonotype: Its antigen remains unidentified.

CDR3 length equals 15 residues. TCRdb reprocessed the 5' RACE reads and reports one entry per CDR3 protein, with no DNA. Its table records over 150,000 distinct CDR3 sequences. The TCR sequence derives from a woman between 50 and 59 years old in good health. The gene calls are TRBV12-3 or TRBV12-4 and TRBJ2-1; TCRdb reports TRBD2, a call that lacks DNA to check it against. Source material: blood T cells: a sorted CD56 or NKG2C T cell subset, CD4+ or CD8+ T cells, or bulk PBMC T cells (not recorded which). The CDR3: CASRPPGLAGSGQFF.